The source of this T cell receptor beta chain is a study of brain T cells in children with intractable seizures. Points from the study as a whole: HCMV serostatus was not known, and viral specificity came from CDR3 similarity only. Clones missing pre-surgery may reflect undersampling of that blood sample.

TCRdb's table, derived via immunoSEQ multiplex PCR, lists solely in-frame clones and lacks some. The table lists 110,000 or so clones, approximately 94% of them singletons, with approximately 3.9% in the top ten. Surgery cases with the highest brain T cell transcript signatures were chosen for sequencing. At least one anti-epileptic drug was given before surgery. CDR1 and CDR2 from the germline V gene are MNHEY and SMNVEV (reference sequence). The CDR3 length is 14 residues. Trimming removed 3 bases from V and 1 base from J, with 7 bases in between. Concerning this clone: The antigen is undetermined.

The J gene is TRBJ2-1, the V gene TRBV27, with D possibly TRBD2 on 5 matching bases. The specimen was peripheral blood, collected at surgery. The sequence came from a boy under two years old with hemimegalencephaly and intractable seizures. The CDR3 DNA is TGTGCCAGCAGTTTGAGCGGTTCCTACAATGAGCAGTTCTTC. Translation: CASSLSGSYNEQFF.